This record looks at one T cell receptor beta chain sequence and its context. What it recognizes is unknown. This sample was taken from a study of cytomegalovirus exposure and HLA in healthy donors. This CDR3 has 14 amino acids. Trimming shortened V by 0 bases and J by 2 bases, and 8 bases separated the two germline ends. CDR1 and CDR2 (germline): SGHDT, YYEEEE. The PCR had 60 Vbeta and 13 Jbeta primers. Assay: immunoSEQ multiplex PCR; the TCRdb copy retains only in-frame clones and omits some. The data hold roughly 100,000 clones, with approximately 80% observed a single time. Whole-study results and caveats: Earlier analysis found most TCR beta V segments productive about 87% or about 30% of the time. It was reported in a later analysis that an Asian-associated ancestry cluster showed fewer N-insertions than the approximately 670-donor mean.

The receptor was derived from a male donor in good health and CMV-seropositive. Sequencing used PBMCs. The rearrangement uses TRBV5-6 and TRBJ1-2, with D hard to call. CDR3 in DNA: TGTGCCAGCAGCTTGGCACACCTCAACTATGGCTACACCTTC. Protein product: CASSLAHLNYGYTF.